The TCR beta chain described here comes from a study of blood T cell repertoires in COVID-19. Looking at the study overall: From the United States, Italy and Spain came samples of acute and convalescent COVID-19.

The authors' processing: From reference gene primer amplification, estimates of nucleated cell counts were derived. Generated by immunoSEQ multiplex PCR, the TCRdb table keeps only in-frame clones and is missing some. V, J and clone size were drawn from that table, and D and trimming were deduced from the DNA. The data contain 70,000 or so clones, approximately 85% of them singletons. Material for sequencing was peripheral blood. This receptor was identified in a woman of 80 years or more with active or convalescent COVID-19.

In DNA form, the CDR3 reads TGCGCCAGCAGTTTCTCCCTCTTGACTAGCGGGGGGCGAAGGGGGGAGCTGTTTTTT. This sequence encodes CASSFSLLTSGGRRGELFF. The chain links TRBV10-2 to TRBJ2-2, with TRBD2 identical over 13 bases. CDR3 length equals 19 residues. V trimming: 5 bases; J trimming: 8 bases; junction bases outside the gene matches: 17. Per germline, CDR1 WSHSY and CDR2 SAAADI.